The 21 T cell receptor beta chains below come from one sample, sequenced in a study of Ad26.COV2.S vaccination and SARS-CoV-2 variants. The treatment is: over 15 received Ad26.COV2.S at low or high dose, single or two shots; a few received placebo; per-sample allocation not given. Sampling happened 63 days after the first vaccine or placebo injection. Some clones are missing from TCRdb's copy, which holds only in-frame ones; the method was immunoSEQ multiplex PCR. The sample lists 360,000 or so clones; over 75% were seen once. The sample was peripheral blood, taken in a trial of Ad26.COV2.S vaccine versus placebo. The receptors were gathered from a person between 18 and 60 years old who received the Ad26.COV2.S COVID-19 vaccine or a placebo.

The CDR3 nucleotides read TGTGCCTGGACGGTTCGGGGGCGGGTTTATGGCTACACCTTC. Residues: CAWTVRGRVYGYTF. The chain combines TRBV30 with TRBJ1-2, with D perhaps matching TRBD1 (6 bases). V dropped 4 bases and J dropped 5 bases, with 17 bases sitting between them. Per germline, CDR1 GTSNPN and CDR2 SVGIG (reference sequence). The CDR3 loop spans 14 amino acids.

This chain connects TRBV25-1 to TRBJ1-2; TRBD1 matches 7 bases. From germline, CDR1 is MGHDK and CDR2 SYGVNS. This CDR3 comprises 14 residues. The trim removed 2 bases at V and 3 bases at J, leaving 3 bases unmatched. The CDR3 sequence: CASSETGDYYGYTF. The DNA of the CDR3 is TGTGCCAGCAGTGAAACAGGGGATTACTATGGCTACACCTTC.

The rearrangement joins TRBV5-1 to TRBJ2-3; 10 nucleotides agree with TRBD2. From germline, CDR1 is SGHRS and CDR2 YFSETQ. Trimming at V came to 4 bases and at J to 2 bases, leaving 4 bases not matched to a gene. The CDR3 extends over 15 amino acids. Written as DNA, the CDR3 is TGCGCCAGCAGCGAAGCGGGGGGGCTCACAGATACGCAGTATTTT. The encoded protein is CASSEAGGLTDTQYF.

This clone has only a few counts. This chain joins TRBV5-6 and TRBJ2-3, with a weak D call TRBD1 (6 bases). The CDR3 is made up of 14 amino acids. Germline V lookup: CDR1 SGHDT, CDR2 YYEEEE. Trimming removed 6 bases from V and 4 bases from J, with 15 bases in between. DNA for the CDR3: TGTGCCAGCAACCCAGGGGCGGTGTCAGATACGCAGTATTTT. Its protein is CASNPGAVSDTQYF.

This clone was observed once. The chain is built from TRBV4-2 and TRBJ1-1; D is perhaps TRBD1 (6 bases). The germline gives CDR1 LGHNA, CDR2 YNFKEQ. V lost 0 bases and J lost 4, with 21 bases in between. CDR3 length: 18 residues. The CDR3 sequence: CASSQEIPLGGARTEAFF. In DNA, the CDR3 is TGTGCCAGCAGCCAAGAAATCCCCCTGGGGGGGGCGCGCACTGAAGCTTTCTTT.

This chain connects TRBV29-1 to TRBJ2-1; 9 bases are a match to TRBD2. The CDR3 spans 13 residues. Germline V gives CDR1 SQVTM, CDR2 ANQGSEA. The trim removed 4 bases at V and 7 bases at J, leaving 5 bases unmatched. The CDR3 region has the DNA TGCAGCGTTGGCGGTCTAGCGGGGAATGAGCAGTTCTTC. Its translation is CSVGGLAGNEQFF.

This chain joins TRBV5-1 and TRBJ2-7; TRBD2 matches 7 bases. Looked up from germline, CDR1 is SGHRS and CDR2 is YFSETQ. This CDR3 has 14 amino acids. J lost 7 bases, V lost 0 bases, and 7 bases had no gene match. CDR3 sequence: CASSLGLAVKEQYF. CDR3 nucleotide sequence: TGCGCCAGCAGCTTGGGACTAGCTGTAAAGGAGCAGTACTTC.

This clone was picked up a small number of times. The V gene is TRBV6-6, the J gene TRBJ1-6, with TRBD1 identical over 9 bases. Germline V gene sequence: CDR1 MNHNY, CDR2 SVGAGI (reference sequence). The CDR3 is 19 amino acids. V lost 8 bases and J lost 8; bases outside the gene matches: 22. This chain's CDR3 is CASCYAPSRQGVSDSPLHF. Written as DNA, the CDR3 is TGTGCCAGCTGCTACGCTCCCTCGCGACAGGGGGTATCGGATTCACCCCTCCACTTT.

The rearrangement uses TRBV11-2 and TRBJ1-1; D unresolved. Germline V gene sequence: CDR1 SGHAT, CDR2 FQNNGV. V was cut by 2 bases and J by 10 bases, with 11 bases left in between. The CDR3 runs 12 residues. The CDR3 DNA follows: TGTGCCAGCAGCTTAAGCAGCAGACTAGCTTTCTTT. It yields the protein CASSLSSRLAFF.

This sequence joins TRBV30 and TRBJ1-1; no clear D. V gave up 3 bases and J gave up 6 bases, with 11 bases separating them. Germline CDR1 is GTSNPN and CDR2 is SVGIG (reference sequence). The length of the CDR3 is 12 residues. In DNA, the CDR3 is TGTGCCTGGAGAGCGGGTTTCGCTGAAGCTTTCTTT. It is translated as CAWRAGFAEAFF.

This CDR3 is CASKGLSLPYNEQFF. DNA of the CDR3: TGTGCCAGTAAGGGGTTGTCCCTACCCTACAATGAGCAGTTCTTC. The chain couples TRBV19 to TRBJ2-1; maybe TRBD1 (5 bases). Trimming pared 7 bases from V and 2 bases from J, leaving 15 bases between. This CDR3 spans 15 amino acids. Germline V gives CDR1 LNHDA, CDR2 SQIVND (reference sequence).

The rearrangement uses TRBV7-9 and TRBJ2-7, with D uncertain. The CDR3 is 13 amino acids. CDR1 SEHNR and CDR2 FQNEAQ come from the germline V gene (reference sequence). V lost 0 bases and J 3 bases, leaving 6 bases between the germline ends. CDR3 sequence: CASSLAEIYEQYF. CDR3 in DNA: TGTGCCAGCAGCTTAGCGGAAATCTACGAGCAGTACTTC.

This clone was seen only a few times. The chain uses TRBV6-5 and TRBJ1-1; D is perhaps TRBD1 (5 bases). Germline V lookup: CDR1 MNHEY, CDR2 SVGAGI. This CDR3 has 14 residues. V was pared by 1 base and J by 4 bases, with 10 bases between. CDR3 amino acids: CASSYWRGGTEAFF. The CDR3 DNA sequence: TGTGCCAGCAGTTACTGGAGGGGTGGCACTGAAGCTTTCTTT.

CDR3 DNA: TGTGCCAGCAGCTTAAACGGGGCTGGCAATCAGCCCCAGCATTTT. It yields the protein CASSLNGAGNQPQHF. The chain combines TRBV7-8 with TRBJ1-5, with a tentative D call TRBD1 (5 bases). The CDR3 has 15 amino acids. The ends were cut back, 2 bases at V and 2 bases at J, with 10 bases in the middle. Germline lookup yields CDR1 SGHVS and CDR2 FQNEAQ.

This chain uses TRBV5-6 with TRBJ1-2, with D possibly being TRBD1 (5 bases). Trimming took 4 bases from V and 4 from J, leaving 11 bases between them. Germline values: CDR1 SGHDT, CDR2 YYEEEE. The CDR3 consists of 13 residues. The CDR3 spells CASSVTDLYGYTF. CDR3 coding DNA: TGTGCCAGCAGCGTGACAGACCTCTATGGCTACACCTTC.

This clone was recorded once. The same CDR3 can be traced to other DNA sequences in this sample. V is TRBV19 and J is TRBJ1-1, with unresolved D. V lost 0 bases and J 1 base, leaving 3 bases between the germline ends. Germline V gene sequence: CDR1 LNHDA, CDR2 SQIVND (reference sequence). The CDR3 covers 13 residues. This CDR3 reads CASSIERNTEAFF. The CDR3 DNA sequence: TGTGCCAGTAGTATAGAAAGGAACACTGAAGCTTTCTTT.

The V and J genes are TRBV30 and TRBJ1-2; D perhaps matches TRBD1 (5 bases). The CDR3 spans 16 residues. The germline CDR1 and CDR2 sequences are GTSNPN and SVGIG (reference sequence). The V end lost 5 bases, the J end lost 5 bases, and 24 bases lay between the germline ends. The CDR3 DNA reads as TGTGCCTGGTCCACGCCAGGGACTGCCTTAGCTTATGGCTACACCTTC. This encodes CAWSTPGTALAYGYTF.

The sample holds a few counts of this clone. Different DNA sequences within this sample yield the same CDR3. The chain uses TRBV5-6 and TRBJ1-5, with D maybe TRBD1 (5 bases). CDR1 and CDR2 (germline): SGHDT, YYEEEE. The CDR3 is 15 residues long. V shed 0 bases and J shed 1 base, with 8 bases lying between them. CDR3: CASSLAGGSNQPQHF. CDR3 nucleotides: TGTGCCAGCAGCTTGGCGGGGGGAAGCAATCAGCCCCAGCATTTT.

This clone was observed a few times. The chain couples TRBV7-8 to TRBJ2-1, with D hard to call. Germline CDR1 is SGHVS and CDR2 is FQNEAQ. CDR3 length: 11 residues. V was pared by 4 bases and J by 6 bases, with 4 bases between. The CDR3: CASSYFNEQFF. CDR3 nucleotides: TGTGCCAGCAGCTATTTCAATGAGCAGTTCTTC.

V is TRBV10-3 and J is TRBJ2-5; D is undetermined. CDR3 length equals 13 residues. The V end lost 7 bases, the J end lost 5 bases, and 14 bases lay between the germline ends. Germline V CDR1 and CDR2: ENHRY, SYGVKD. The CDR3 bases are TGTGCCATCACCCCTAGTGGCGCGGAGACCCAGTACTTC. It is translated as CAITPSGAETQYF.

V gene TRBV7-2 combines with J gene TRBJ2-6; the D is unclear. Deletions cut 1 base from V and 0 bases from J, with 4 bases between. The germline V gene has CDR1 SGHTA and CDR2 FQGNSA. This CDR3 spans 15 amino acids. The CDR3 protein is CASSLDTSGANVLTF. The CDR3 bases are TGTGCCAGCAGCTTAGACACCTCTGGGGCCAACGTCCTGACTTTC.